The TCR beta chain under discussion was sequenced for a study of low-dose radiotherapy and immunotherapy resistance in tumors. The overall study: Ipilimumab 1 mg/kg every six weeks, together with nivolumab 240 mg every two weeks, was given intravenously to patients. Every day for four cycles from cycle 1 day 1, patients took 300 mg of oral aspirin.

Time point noted: before trial treatment. The treatment that donors received included nivolumab, ipilimumab, aspirin, low-dose cyclophosphamide and low-dose radiotherapy. The table lists this clonotype with many counts. TRAV- and TRBV-specific primers, spanning alpha and beta chains, primed first-strand cDNA. The PCR that amplified TCRs ran for approximately 20 cycles, relying on a constant-region primer and a V-primer adapter. Amplification of the isolated mRNA used in vitro transcription. TCRdb analysed the reads with MiXCR anew, one entry per CDR3 protein. The sample includes roughly 54,000 distinct CDR3 sequences, under 30% of them seen just once. Germline lookup yields CDR1 SQVTM and CDR2 ANQGSEA. The CDR3 is 16 residues long. Trimming at V came to 0 bases and at J to 5 bases, leaving 10 bases not matched to a gene.

The rearrangement links TRBV29-1 to TRBJ2-1; TRBD2 agrees at 7 bases. The material was PBMCs, obtained before treatment. The receptor's source is a male donor with prostate cancer. CDR3 residues: CSVEDYASGADNEQFF. CDR3 bases: TGCAGCGTTGAAGATTATGCTAGCGGAGCTGACAATGAGCAGTTCTTC.